A selection of T cell receptor beta chains follows, all from one sample in a study of CD8 T cells in ankylosing spondylitis. TCRdb independently ran MiXCR on the 5' RACE reads; one entry per CDR3 protein. Of under 250,000 distinct CDR3 sequences listed, roughly 10% are singletons. The specimen was blood, either unsorted or a sorted T cell fraction (not recorded which). All receptors derive from a male donor with ankylosing spondylitis or in good health (not recorded which). Both conserved end residues are part of each CDR3. Fields, in order: V gene, D gene, J gene, clone size, CDR3 protein, CDR3 DNA. The D gene is left open where the match is weak. Some rows have no size entry. The others give once, few or many, or a class for an expanded clone.

>TRBV18|TRBD1|TRBJ1-6|few
CASSLGPTGKGNSPLHF
TGTGCCAGCTCGCTCGGGCCGACAGGGAAGGGGAATTCACCCCTCCACTTT
>TRBV7-9|TRBD1|TRBJ2-7|.
CASSPTPGQGFDYEQYF
TGTGCCAGCAGCCCAACTCCAGGACAGGGGTTCGACTACGAGCAGTACTTC
>TRBV20-1|TRBD2|TRBJ2-3|many
CSSSGSGADTQYF
TGCAGTTCTAGCGGGAGTGGGGCGGATACGCAGTATTTT
>TRBV5-1|.|TRBJ1-6|many
CASSGGGNNSPLHF
TGCGCCAGCAGTGGAGGAGGGAATAATTCACCCCTCCACTTT
>TRBV18|.|TRBJ1-1|.
CASSPDMNTEAFF
TGTGCCAGCTCACCAGATATGAACACTGAAGCTTTCTTT
>TRBV7-6|TRBD2|TRBJ2-7|many
CASSLASGGRGAYEQYF
TGTGCCAGCAGCTTAGCGAGCGGCGGGAGGGGGGCCTACGAGCAGTACTTC
>TRBV3-1|.|TRBJ1-2|.
CASSQARPDLYGYTF
TGTGCCAGCAGCCAAGCGAGGCCGGACCTCTATGGCTACACCTTC
>TRBV10-2|TRBD2|TRBJ2-1|.
CASSESRGTRGSYNEQFF
TGCGCCAGCAGTGAGTCGCGGGGGACTAGAGGCTCCTACAATGAGCAGTTCTTC
>TRBV12-3/TRBV12-4|.|TRBJ2-1|many
CASRPRPRVNEQFF
TGTGCCAGCAGACCCCGTCCCAGGGTTAATGAGCAGTTCTTC
>TRBV7-2|.|TRBJ2-7|.
CASSRPGLSSYEQYF
TGTGCCAGCAGCCGACCCGGGCTGTCCTCCTACGAGCAGTACTTC
>TRBV20-1|TRBD2|TRBJ2-5|many
CSAPNTGTSGGAWETQYF
TGCAGTGCCCCGAACACCGGGACTAGCGGGGGGGCCTGGGAGACCCAGTACTTC
>TRBV20-1|TRBD2|TRBJ2-5|many
CSAGGAGAETQYF
TGCAGTGCTGGGGGAGCGGGGGCAGAGACCCAGTACTTC
>TRBV10-2|.|TRBJ2-7|many
CASSESSLEQYF
TGCGCCAGCAGTGAAAGTAGCCTCGAGCAGTACTTC
>TRBV6-1|.|TRBJ2-7|many
CASSEGFSYEQYF
TGTGCCAGCAGTGAGGGTTTCTCCTACGAGCAGTACTTC
>TRBV29-1|.|TRBJ2-1|many
CSVLGTGNEQFF
TGCAGCGTTCTCGGGACCGGGAATGAGCAGTTCTTC
>TRBV7-2|.|TRBJ2-5|few
CASSLAGRRGETQYF
TGTGCCAGCAGCTTAGCGGGACGGCGAGGCGAGACCCAGTACTTC
>TRBV20-1|.|TRBJ2-7|many
CSARPGTASFSYEQYF
TGCAGTGCTAGACCCGGGACGGCGAGCTTTTCCTACGAGCAGTACTTC
>TRBV20-1|.|TRBJ2-7|many
CSARLGSGTYEQYF
TGCAGTGCTAGATTGGGTTCCGGAACCTACGAGCAGTACTTC
>TRBV11-1|.|TRBJ1-2|few
CASSLGGHNHGYTF
TGTGCCAGCAGCTTAGGCGGACATAACCATGGCTACACCTTC
>TRBV13|TRBD2|TRBJ2-5|.
CASSLPSGAGETQYF
TGTGCCAGCAGCTTACCTAGCGGGGCGGGGGAGACCCAGTACTTC
>TRBV29-1|.|TRBJ2-3|many
CSVGLEVGTQYF
TGCAGCGTTGGCCTCGAGGTGGGCACGCAGTATTTT
>TRBV4-1|.|TRBJ2-3|many
CASSQESQRRGDTQYF
TGCGCCAGCAGCCAAGAAAGCCAGCGGAGAGGAGATACGCAGTATTTT
>TRBV6-5|.|TRBJ2-7|.
CASSCSTGPQVHEQYF
TGTGCCAGCAGTTGCTCGACGGGGCCGCAGGTACACGAGCAGTACTTC
>TRBV5-6|TRBD2|TRBJ2-1|many
CASGGLAGEGPYNEQFF
TGTGCCAGCGGCGGACTAGCGGGAGAAGGACCCTACAATGAGCAGTTCTTC
>TRBV20-1|.|TRBJ2-2|few
CSATVGWAGELFF
TGCAGTGCTACTGTCGGGTGGGCCGGGGAGCTGTTTTTT
>TRBV6-1|.|TRBJ2-7|.
CASSPLARNEQYF
TGTGCCAGCAGTCCCCTTGCTCGGAACGAGCAGTACTTC
>TRBV27|.|TRBJ1-1|many
CASTWGTEAFF
TGTGCCAGCACGTGGGGCACTGAAGCTTTCTTT
>TRBV30|.|TRBJ2-5|many
CAWAVGETQYF
TGTGCCTGGGCGGTAGGGGAGACCCAGTACTTC
>TRBV6-1|.|TRBJ2-2|many
CASLEQETNTGELFF
TGTGCCAGCTTAGAACAGGAAACGAACACCGGGGAGCTGTTTTTT
>TRBV6-6|.|TRBJ2-3|many
CASSYLMGHGRDPPDTQYF
TGTGCCAGCAGTTATTTAATGGGGCACGGCAGGGACCCACCAGATACGCAGTATTTT
>TRBV12-3/TRBV12-4|.|TRBJ2-1|many
CASRAPGLLSLF
TGTGCCAGCAGGGCGCCGGGACTCCTTAGCCTCTTC
>TRBV12-3/TRBV12-4|.|TRBJ1-3|.
CASGISGNTIYF
TGTGCCAGCGGAATCTCTGGAAACACCATATATTTT
>TRBV5-4|TRBD1|TRBJ2-1|.
CASSLRGGQGAYNEQFF
TGTGCCAGCAGCTTGCGGGGTGGGCAGGGGGCCTACAATGAGCAGTTCTTC
>TRBV5-1|.|TRBJ2-4|many
CASSLAPLAKNIQYF
TGCGCCAGCAGCTTGGCCCCACTAGCCAAAAACATTCAGTACTTC
>TRBV9|TRBD2|TRBJ2-7|many
CASSVAGGFTYEQYF
TGTGCCAGCAGCGTAGCGGGGGGGTTTACCTACGAGCAGTACTTC
>TRBV4-2|.|TRBJ2-1|many
CASSQESTDNEQFF
TGTGCCAGCAGCCAAGAATCTACGGACAATGAGCAGTTCTTC
>TRBV4-2|TRBD2|TRBJ2-3|few
CASSPRVAGGPITDTQYF
TGTGCCAGCAGCCCTAGGGTAGCGGGGGGGCCGATAACAGATACGCAGTATTTT
>TRBV11-1|TRBD1|TRBJ2-7|few
CASSLAGLRTGGFYEQYF
TGTGCCAGCAGCTTAGCGGGGCTCCGGACAGGGGGCTTTTACGAGCAGTACTTC
>TRBV7-9|.|TRBJ1-2|few
CASSDSTELVNYGYTF
TGTGCCAGCAGCGACTCGACAGAACTCGTGAACTATGGCTACACCTTC
>TRBV7-2|TRBD1|TRBJ1-5|many
CASNRGLINQPQHF
TGTGCCAGCAACAGGGGGCTCATCAATCAGCCCCAGCATTTT
>TRBV5-1|.|TRBJ1-1|many
CASTAGTNTEAFF
TGCGCCAGCACCGCCGGGACGAACACTGAAGCTTTCTTT
>TRBV10-1|.|TRBJ2-5|few
CASSGPKDSSQETQYF
TGCGCCAGCAGTGGGCCTAAAGATAGCAGTCAAGAGACCCAGTACTTC
>TRBV2|.|TRBJ2-2|.
CANSEQENTGELIF
TGTGCCAACAGTGAACAGGAGAACACCGGGGAGCTGATTTTT
>TRBV20-1|.|TRBJ1-2|many
CSASRGGADGYTF
TGCAGTGCTAGTCGGGGGGGGGCCGATGGCTACACCTTC
>TRBV20-1|.|TRBJ2-7|.
CSASRTGGPLADEQYF
TGCAGTGCTAGTCGAACGGGCGGTCCTCTGGCGGACGAGCAGTACTTC
>TRBV20-1|.|TRBJ1-4|many
CSARGEKLFF
TGCAGTGCTAGGGGGGAAAAACTGTTTTTT
>TRBV5-1|.|TRBJ2-2|many
CASSLDGGPNTGELFF
TGCGCCAGCAGCTTGGATGGCGGGCCCAACACCGGGGAGCTGTTTTTT
>TRBV12-3/TRBV12-4|TRBD2|TRBJ2-7|.
CASSLGLAGGSEQYF
TGTGCCAGCAGTTTAGGTCTAGCGGGAGGGAGCGAGCAGTACTTC